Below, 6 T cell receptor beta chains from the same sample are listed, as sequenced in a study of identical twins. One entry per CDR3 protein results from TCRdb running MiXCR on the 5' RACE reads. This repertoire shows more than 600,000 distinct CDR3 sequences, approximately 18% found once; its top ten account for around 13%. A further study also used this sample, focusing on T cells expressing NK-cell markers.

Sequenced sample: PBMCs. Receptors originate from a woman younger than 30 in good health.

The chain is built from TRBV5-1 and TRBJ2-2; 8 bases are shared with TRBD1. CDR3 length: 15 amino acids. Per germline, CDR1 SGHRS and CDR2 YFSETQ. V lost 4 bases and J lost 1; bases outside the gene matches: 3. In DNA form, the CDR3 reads TGCGCCAGCAGCGCAGGGGGCGTGAACACCGGGGAGCTGTTTTTT. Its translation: CASSAGGVNTGELFF.

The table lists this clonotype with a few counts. This CDR3 reads CASSFYGEAYEQYF. CDR3 bases: TGTGCCAGCAGTTTTTACGGGGAGGCCTACGAGCAGTACTTC. This chain links TRBV12-3 or TRBV12-4 with TRBJ2-7; possibly TRBD2 for D (6 bases). CDR3 length: 14 residues. Trimming removed 3 bases at V and 2 bases at J, with 11 bases between.

The CDR3 here is CSASRENRKTDTQYF. In nucleotides, the CDR3 is TGCAGTGCTAGTCGCGAAAATAGAAAGACAGATACGCAGTATTTT. The chain joins TRBV20-1 to TRBJ2-3; D gene unclear. The CDR3 is 15 residues long. Trimming pared 3 bases from V and 3 bases from J, leaving 16 bases between. Per germline, CDR1 DFQATT and CDR2 SNEGSKA (reference sequence).

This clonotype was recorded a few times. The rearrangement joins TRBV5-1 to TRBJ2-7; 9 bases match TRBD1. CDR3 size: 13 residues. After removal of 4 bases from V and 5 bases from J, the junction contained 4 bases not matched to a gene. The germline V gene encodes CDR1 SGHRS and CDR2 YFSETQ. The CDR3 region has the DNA TGCGCCAGCAGCGACCGGGACAGGGACGAGCAGTACTTC. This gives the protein CASSDRDRDEQYF.

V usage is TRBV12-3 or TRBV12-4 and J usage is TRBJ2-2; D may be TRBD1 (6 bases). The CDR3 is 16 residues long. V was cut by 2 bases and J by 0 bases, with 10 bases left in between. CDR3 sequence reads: CASSLQTGSNTGELFF. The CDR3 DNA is TGTGCCAGCAGTTTACAGACAGGATCGAACACCGGGGAGCTGTTTTTT.

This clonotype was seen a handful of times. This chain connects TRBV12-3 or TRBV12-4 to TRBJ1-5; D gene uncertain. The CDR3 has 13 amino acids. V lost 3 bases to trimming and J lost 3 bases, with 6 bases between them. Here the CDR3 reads CASSFGNNQPQHF. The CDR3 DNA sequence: TGTGCCAGCAGTTTCGGTAACAATCAGCCCCAGCATTTT.